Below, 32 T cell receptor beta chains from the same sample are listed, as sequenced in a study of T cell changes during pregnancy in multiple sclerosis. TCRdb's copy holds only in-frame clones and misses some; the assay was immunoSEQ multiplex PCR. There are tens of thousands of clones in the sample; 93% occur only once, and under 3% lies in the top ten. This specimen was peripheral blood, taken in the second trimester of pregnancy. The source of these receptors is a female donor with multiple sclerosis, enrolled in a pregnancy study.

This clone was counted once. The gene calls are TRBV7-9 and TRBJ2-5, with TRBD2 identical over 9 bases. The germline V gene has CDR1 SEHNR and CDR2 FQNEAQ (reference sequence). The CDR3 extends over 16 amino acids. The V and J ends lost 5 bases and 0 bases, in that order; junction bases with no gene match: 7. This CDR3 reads CASSPGTSLYQETQYF. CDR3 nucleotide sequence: TGTGCCAGCAGCCCCGGGACTAGCTTATACCAAGAGACCCAGTACTTC. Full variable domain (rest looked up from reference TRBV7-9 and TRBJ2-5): DTGVSQNPRHKITKRGQNVTFRCDPISEHNRLYWYRQTLGQGPEFLTYFQNEAQLEKSRLLSDRFSAERPKGSFSTLEIQRTEQGDSAMYLCASSPGTSLYQETQYFGPGTRLLVL.

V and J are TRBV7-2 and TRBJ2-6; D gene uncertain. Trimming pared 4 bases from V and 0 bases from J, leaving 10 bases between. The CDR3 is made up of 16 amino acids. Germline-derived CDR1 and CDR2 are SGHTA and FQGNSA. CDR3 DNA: TGTGCCAGCAGCTCCCGATGGGCCTCTGGGGCCAACGTCCTGACTTTC. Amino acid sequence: CASSSRWASGANVLTF.

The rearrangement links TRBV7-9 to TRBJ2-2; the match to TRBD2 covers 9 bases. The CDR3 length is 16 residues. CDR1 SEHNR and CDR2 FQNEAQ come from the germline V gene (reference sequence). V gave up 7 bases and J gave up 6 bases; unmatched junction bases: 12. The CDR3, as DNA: TGTGCCAGCACCACCCGGCGGGGGGGCCAGGCCGGGGAGCTGTTTTTT. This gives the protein CASTTRRGGQAGELFF.

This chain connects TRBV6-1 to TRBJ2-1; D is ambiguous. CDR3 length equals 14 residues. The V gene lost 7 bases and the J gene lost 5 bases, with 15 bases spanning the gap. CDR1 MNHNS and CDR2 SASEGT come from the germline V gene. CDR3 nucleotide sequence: TGTGCCAGCACCGTAGACCGAGGTCACAATGAGCAGTTCTTC. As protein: CASTVDRGHNEQFF.

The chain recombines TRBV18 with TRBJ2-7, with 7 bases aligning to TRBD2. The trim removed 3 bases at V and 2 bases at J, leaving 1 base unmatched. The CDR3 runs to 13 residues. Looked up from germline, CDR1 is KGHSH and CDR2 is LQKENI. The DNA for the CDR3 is TGTGCCAGCTCACCCGGGACTACCTACGAGCAGTACTTC. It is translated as CASSPGTTYEQYF.

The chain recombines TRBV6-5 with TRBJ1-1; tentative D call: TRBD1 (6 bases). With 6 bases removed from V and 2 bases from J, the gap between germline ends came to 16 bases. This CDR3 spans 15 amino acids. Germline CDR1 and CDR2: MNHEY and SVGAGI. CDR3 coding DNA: TGTGCCAGCAGCCTGAAGGGGGAGGGTAACACTGAAGCTTTCTTT. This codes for CASSLKGEGNTEAFF.

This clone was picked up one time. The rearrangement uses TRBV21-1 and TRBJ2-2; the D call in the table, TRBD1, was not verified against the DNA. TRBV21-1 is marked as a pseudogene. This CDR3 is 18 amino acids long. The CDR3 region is CASSKNSRQYNSTGELFF. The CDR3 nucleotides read TGTGCCAGCAGCAAAAATTCGAGACAGTATAACTCCACCGGGGAGCTGTTTTTT.

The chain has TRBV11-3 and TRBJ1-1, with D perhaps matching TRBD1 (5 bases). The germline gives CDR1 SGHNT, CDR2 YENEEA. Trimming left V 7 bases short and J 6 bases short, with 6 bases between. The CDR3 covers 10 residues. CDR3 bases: TGTGCCAGCAAAGGGGCTGAAGCTTTCTTT. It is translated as CASKGAEAFF.

CDR3 in DNA: TGTGCCAGCAGCGTAGGCGGAGACACTGAAGCTTTCTTT. Residues: CASSVGGDTEAFF. V usage is TRBV9 and J usage is TRBJ1-1; D ambiguous. CDR3 length: 13 residues. Trimming stripped 0 bases from V and 3 bases from J, with 6 bases between. CDR1 is SGDLS, CDR2 YYNGEE, per germline.

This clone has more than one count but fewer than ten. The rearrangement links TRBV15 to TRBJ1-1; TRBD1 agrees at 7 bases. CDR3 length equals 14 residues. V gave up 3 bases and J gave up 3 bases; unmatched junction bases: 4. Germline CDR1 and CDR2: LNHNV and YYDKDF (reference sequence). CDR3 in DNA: TGTGCCACCAGCAGGAAACAGGGGTACACTGAAGCTTTCTTT. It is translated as CATSRKQGYTEAFF.

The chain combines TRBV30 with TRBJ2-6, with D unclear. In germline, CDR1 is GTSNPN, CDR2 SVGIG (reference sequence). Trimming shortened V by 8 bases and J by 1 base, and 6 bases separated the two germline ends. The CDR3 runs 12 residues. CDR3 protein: CASESGANVLTF. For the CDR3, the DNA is TGTGCCAGCGAGTCTGGGGCCAACGTCCTGACTTTC.

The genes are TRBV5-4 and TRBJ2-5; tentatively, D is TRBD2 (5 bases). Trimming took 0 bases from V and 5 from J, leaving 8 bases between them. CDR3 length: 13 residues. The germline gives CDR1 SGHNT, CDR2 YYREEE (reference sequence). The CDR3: CASSLEERETQYF. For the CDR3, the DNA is TGTGCCAGCAGCTTGGAGGAGCGGGAGACCCAGTACTTC.

The CDR3 protein is CASSLNALGSYNSPLHF. For the CDR3, the DNA is TGTGCCAGCAGCTTAAACGCCCTCGGGTCCTATAATTCACCCCTCCACTTT. The V and J genes are TRBV7-2 and TRBJ1-6; D is undetermined. From germline, CDR1 is SGHTA and CDR2 FQGNSA. The germline V and J ends were trimmed by 2 bases and 1 base, with 12 bases remaining between them. This CDR3 is built from 17 residues.

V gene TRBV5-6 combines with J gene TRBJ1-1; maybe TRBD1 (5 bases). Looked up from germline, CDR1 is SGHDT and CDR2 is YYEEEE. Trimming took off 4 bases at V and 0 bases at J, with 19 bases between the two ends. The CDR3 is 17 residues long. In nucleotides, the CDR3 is TGTGCCAGCAGCCAAAGAGGTAAGGGGAGGGTGAACACTGAAGCTTTCTTT. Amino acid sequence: CASSQRGKGRVNTEAFF.

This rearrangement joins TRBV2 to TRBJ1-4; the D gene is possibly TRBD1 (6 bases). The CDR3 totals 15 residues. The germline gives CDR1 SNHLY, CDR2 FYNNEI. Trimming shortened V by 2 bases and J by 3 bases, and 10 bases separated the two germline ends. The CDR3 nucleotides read TGTGCCAGCAGTGAACGGGCAGGGGCTAATGAAAAACTGTTTTTT. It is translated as CASSERAGANEKLFF.

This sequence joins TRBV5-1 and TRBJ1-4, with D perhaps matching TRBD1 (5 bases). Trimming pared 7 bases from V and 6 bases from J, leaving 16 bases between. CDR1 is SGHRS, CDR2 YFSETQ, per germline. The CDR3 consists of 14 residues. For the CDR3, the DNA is TGCGCCAGCTCCTCCGGGGGTCTGGATGAAAAACTGTTTTTT. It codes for CASSSGGLDEKLFF. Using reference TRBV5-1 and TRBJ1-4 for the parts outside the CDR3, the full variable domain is KAGVTQTPRYLIKTRGQQVTLSCSPISGHRSVSWYQQTPGQGLQFLFEYFSETQRNKGNFPGRFSGRQFSNSRSEMNVSTLELGDSALYLCASSSGGLDEKLFFGSGTQLSVL.

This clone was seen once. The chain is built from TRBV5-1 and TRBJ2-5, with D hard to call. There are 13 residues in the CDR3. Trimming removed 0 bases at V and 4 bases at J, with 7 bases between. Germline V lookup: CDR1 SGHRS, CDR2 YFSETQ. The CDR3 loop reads CASSLAGGETQYF. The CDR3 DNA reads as TGCGCCAGCAGCTTGGCCGGTGGAGAGACCCAGTACTTC.

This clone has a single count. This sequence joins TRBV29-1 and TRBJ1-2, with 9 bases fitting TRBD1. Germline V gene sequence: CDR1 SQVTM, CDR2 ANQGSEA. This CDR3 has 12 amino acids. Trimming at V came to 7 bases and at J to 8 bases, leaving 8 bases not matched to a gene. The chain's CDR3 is CSAPQGATGYTF. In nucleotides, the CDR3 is TGCAGCGCCCCACAGGGGGCGACCGGCTACACCTTC. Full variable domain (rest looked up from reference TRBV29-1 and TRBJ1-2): SAVISQKPSRDICQRGTSLTIQCQVDSQVTMMFWYRQQPGQSLTLIATANQGSEATYESGFVIDKFPISRPNLTFSTLTVSNMSPEDSSIYLCSAPQGATGYTFGSGTRLTVV.

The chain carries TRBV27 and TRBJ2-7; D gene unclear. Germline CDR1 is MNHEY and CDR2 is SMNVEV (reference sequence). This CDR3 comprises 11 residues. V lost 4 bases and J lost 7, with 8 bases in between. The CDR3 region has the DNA TGTGCCAGCAGTTCCGCTGAGGAGCAGTACTTC. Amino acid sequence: CASSSAEEQYF.

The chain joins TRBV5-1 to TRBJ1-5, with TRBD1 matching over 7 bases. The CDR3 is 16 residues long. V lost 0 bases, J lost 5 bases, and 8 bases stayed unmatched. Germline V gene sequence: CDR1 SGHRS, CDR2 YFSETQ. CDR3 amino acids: CASSLAPTGTYQPQHF. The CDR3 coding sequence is TGCGCCAGCAGCTTGGCCCCGACAGGGACTTATCAGCCCCAGCATTTT.

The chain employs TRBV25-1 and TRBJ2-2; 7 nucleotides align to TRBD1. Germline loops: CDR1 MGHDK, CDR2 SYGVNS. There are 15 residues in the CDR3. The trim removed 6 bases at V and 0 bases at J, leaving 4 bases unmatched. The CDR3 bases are TGTGCCAGCAGGGGGGACAGACCGAACACCGGGGAGCTGTTTTTT. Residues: CASRGDRPNTGELFF.

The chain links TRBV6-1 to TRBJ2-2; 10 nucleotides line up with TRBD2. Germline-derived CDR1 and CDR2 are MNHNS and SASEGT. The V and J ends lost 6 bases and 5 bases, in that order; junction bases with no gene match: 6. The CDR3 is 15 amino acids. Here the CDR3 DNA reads TGTGCCAGCAGCCAAGGGACTAGCGAGACCGGGGAGCTGTTTTTT. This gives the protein CASSQGTSETGELFF.

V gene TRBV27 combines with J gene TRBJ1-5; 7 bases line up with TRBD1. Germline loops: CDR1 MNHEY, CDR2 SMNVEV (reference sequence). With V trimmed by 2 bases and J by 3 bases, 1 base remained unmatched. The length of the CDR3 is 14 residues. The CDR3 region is CASSLGTDNQPQHF. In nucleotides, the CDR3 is TGTGCCAGCAGTTTAGGGACAGACAATCAGCCCCAGCATTTT.

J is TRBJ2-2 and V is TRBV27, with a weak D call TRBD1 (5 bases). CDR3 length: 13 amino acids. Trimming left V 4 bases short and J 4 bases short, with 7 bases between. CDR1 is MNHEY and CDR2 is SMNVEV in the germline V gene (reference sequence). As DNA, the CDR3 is TGTGCCAGCAGTTCCAGGGCCACCGGGGAGCTGTTTTTT. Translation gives CASSSRATGELFF.

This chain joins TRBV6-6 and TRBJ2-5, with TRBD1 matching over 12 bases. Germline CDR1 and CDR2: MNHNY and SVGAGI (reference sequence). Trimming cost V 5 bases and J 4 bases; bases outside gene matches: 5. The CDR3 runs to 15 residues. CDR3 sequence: CASSPRDRGPETQYF. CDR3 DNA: TGTGCCAGCAGTCCCCGGGACAGGGGGCCAGAGACCCAGTACTTC.

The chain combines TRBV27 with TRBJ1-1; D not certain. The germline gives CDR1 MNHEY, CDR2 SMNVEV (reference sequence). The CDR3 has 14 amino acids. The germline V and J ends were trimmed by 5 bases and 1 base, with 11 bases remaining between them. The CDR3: CASSSISGNTEAFF. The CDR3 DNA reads TGTGCCAGCAGTAGTATTTCAGGGAACACTGAAGCTTTCTTT.

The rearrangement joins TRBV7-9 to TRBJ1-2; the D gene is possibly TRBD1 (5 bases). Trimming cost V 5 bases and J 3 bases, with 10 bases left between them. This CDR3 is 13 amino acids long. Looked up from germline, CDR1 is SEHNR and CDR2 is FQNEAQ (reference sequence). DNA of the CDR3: TGTGCCAGCAGCGGTACAGGCTACTATGGCTACACCTTC. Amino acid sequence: CASSGTGYYGYTF.

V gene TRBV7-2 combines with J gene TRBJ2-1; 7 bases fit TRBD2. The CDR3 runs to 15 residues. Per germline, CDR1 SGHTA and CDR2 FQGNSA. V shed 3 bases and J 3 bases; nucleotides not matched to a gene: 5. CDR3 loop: CASSFSTGGYNEQFF. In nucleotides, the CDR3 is TGTGCCAGCAGCTTTTCGACGGGGGGCTACAATGAGCAGTTCTTC.

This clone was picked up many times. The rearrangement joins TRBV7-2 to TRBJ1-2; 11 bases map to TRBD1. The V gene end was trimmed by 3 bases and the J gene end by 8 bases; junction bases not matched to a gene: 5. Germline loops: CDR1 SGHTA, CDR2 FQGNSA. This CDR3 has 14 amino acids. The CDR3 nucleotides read TGTGCCAGCAGCTTCCGGGACAGGGGGGACGGCTACACCTTC. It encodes CASSFRDRGDGYTF.

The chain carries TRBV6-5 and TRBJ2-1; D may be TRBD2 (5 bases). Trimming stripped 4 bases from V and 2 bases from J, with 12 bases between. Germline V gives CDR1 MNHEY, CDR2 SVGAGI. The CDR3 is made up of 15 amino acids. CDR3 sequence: CASSWASGAYNEQFF. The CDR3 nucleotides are TGTGCCAGCAGTTGGGCGAGCGGAGCCTACAATGAGCAGTTCTTC.

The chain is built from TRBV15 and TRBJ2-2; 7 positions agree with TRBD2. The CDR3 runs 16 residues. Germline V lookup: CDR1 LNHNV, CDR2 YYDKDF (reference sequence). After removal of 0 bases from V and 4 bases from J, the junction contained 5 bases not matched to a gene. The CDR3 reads CATSRDLSGLTGELFF. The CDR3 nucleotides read TGTGCCACCAGCAGAGATCTTAGCGGGCTCACCGGGGAGCTGTTTTTT. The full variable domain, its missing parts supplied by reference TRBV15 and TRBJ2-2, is DAMVIQNPRYQVTQFGKPVTLSCSQTLNHNVMYWYQQKSSQAPKLLFHYYDKDFNNEADTPDNFQSRRPNTSFCFLDIRSPGLGDTAMYLCATSRDLSGLTGELFFGEGSRLTVL.

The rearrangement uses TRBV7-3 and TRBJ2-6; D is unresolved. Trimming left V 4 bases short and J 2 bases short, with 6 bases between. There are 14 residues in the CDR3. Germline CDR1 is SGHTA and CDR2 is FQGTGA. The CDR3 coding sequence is TGTGCCAGCAGCTCCCAGGCTGGGGCCAACGTCCTGACTTTC. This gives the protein CASSSQAGANVLTF.